This passage covers 11 T cell receptor beta chains from one sample sequenced in a study of T cells in Graves' hyperthyroidism and ophthalmopathy. RNA transcripts provided the source from which TCR beta CDR3 regions were amplified. First-round RT-PCR with HTBI primers amplified the TCR CDR3 region. One entry per CDR3 protein, called by TCRdb with MiXCR from the multiplex PCR reads. The table records some 510,000 distinct CDR3 sequences, just over 45% of them present only once. The sequencing sample was made of peripheral blood or thyroid tissue (not recorded which). The origin of the receptors is a woman under 30 with Graves' hyperthyroidism.

This chain connects TRBV2 to TRBJ2-5; TRBD2 matches at 9 bases. Trimming took 7 bases from V and 0 from J; bases not matched to a gene: 6. Germline V gene lookup returns CDR1 SNHLY and CDR2 FYNNEI. The CDR3 extends over 15 amino acids. DNA for the CDR3: TGTGCCAGCACCTCGACTAGCGGCCACCAAGAGACCCAGTACTTC. It translates to CASTSTSGHQETQYF.

This clonotype has a handful of counts. This chain links TRBV27 with TRBJ1-2; no reliable D call. The CDR3 spans 14 residues. V shed 2 bases and J shed 8 bases, with 15 bases lying between them. The germline gives CDR1 MNHEY, CDR2 SMNVEV (reference sequence). CDR3 amino acids: CASSLRAGLWGYTF. CDR3 DNA sequence: TGTGCCAGCAGTTTAAGGGCAGGCCTTTGGGGCTACACCTTC.

This clonotype was seen only a few times. J is TRBJ2-7 and V is TRBV29-1; 14 positions agree with TRBD2. V dropped 7 bases and J dropped 5; count of bases not matched to a gene: 4. CDR1 is SQVTM and CDR2 is ANQGSEA in the germline V gene. The CDR3 loop spans 13 amino acids. Written as DNA, the CDR3 is TGCAGCGCCGTGACTAGCGGGAGGGACGAGCAGTACTTC. It encodes CSAVTSGRDEQYF.

This clonotype was detected a few times. The chain carries TRBV2 and TRBJ2-7; D unclear. The CDR3 length is 12 residues. Germline V gene sequence: CDR1 SNHLY, CDR2 FYNNEI. V lost 5 bases to trimming and J lost 4 bases, with 9 bases between them. For the CDR3, the DNA is TGTGCCAGCAGTTTACAGAGGTACGAGCAGTACTTC. As protein: CASSLQRYEQYF.

This clonotype was seen ten or more times. The gene calls are TRBV19 and TRBJ2-2; D not resolved. Germline-derived CDR1 and CDR2 are LNHDA and SQIVND (reference sequence). The CDR3 is 12 residues long. V lost 1 base and J lost 7, with 4 bases in between. CDR3 sequence (DNA): TGTGCCAGTAGTATAGTGGGCGGGGAGCTGTTTTTT. Translating it yields CASSIVGGELFF.

As for this clonotype: A much larger clone differs by one base, so this may be a read error. J is TRBJ1-1 and V is TRBV2; 9 bases are a match to TRBD1. The V and J ends lost 3 bases and 6 bases, in that order; junction bases with no gene match: 5. CDR3 length equals 14 residues. CDR1 and CDR2 from the germline V gene are SNHLY and FYNNEI. CDR3 loop: CASSETGGTPEAFF. As DNA, the CDR3 is TGTGCCAGCAGTGAGACAGGGGGAACGCCTGAAGCTTTCTTT. Full variable domain (outside the CDR3, taken from reference TRBV2 and TRBJ1-1): EPEVTQTPSHQVTQMGQEVILRCVPISNHLYFYWYRQILGQKVEFLVSFYNNEISEKSEIFDDQFSVERPDGSNFTLKIRSTKLEDSAMYFCASSETGGTPEAFFGQGTRLTVV.

This clonotype showed up many times. The CDR3 nucleotides are TGTGCCAGCAGCCCCGACAGTAACTATGGCTACACCTTC. It yields the protein CASSPDSNYGYTF. J is TRBJ1-2 and V is TRBV7-9, with TRBD1 as a possible D gene (5 bases). From germline, CDR1 is SEHNR and CDR2 FQNEAQ (reference sequence). The V and J ends lost 5 bases and 1 base respectively, with 8 bases between them. CDR3 length: 13 residues.

The J gene is TRBJ2-7, the V gene TRBV6-1; D is ambiguous. Trimming took 5 bases from V and 6 from J, leaving 14 bases between them. In germline, CDR1 is MNHNS, CDR2 SASEGT. The CDR3 extends over 13 amino acids. The CDR3 protein is CASSYRSSGEQYF. The CDR3 DNA reads as TGTGCCAGCAGTTACCGCTCGTCCGGCGAGCAGTACTTC.

The chain couples TRBV6-5 to TRBJ2-5, with D hard to call. The CDR3 totals 14 residues. Germline V gene data show CDR1 as MNHEY and CDR2 as SVGAGI. Trimming stripped 8 bases from V and 2 bases from J, with 15 bases between. The CDR3 DNA is TGTGCCAGCGTTCGTCGGGCTGGGCAAGAGACCCAGTACTTC. Translating gives CASVRRAGQETQYF.

The chain recombines TRBV2 with TRBJ1-1, with D possibly matching TRBD1 (5 bases). V was shortened by 6 bases and J by 4 bases, with 15 bases between the two germline ends. The length of the CDR3 is 14 residues. Germline V gene lookup returns CDR1 SNHLY and CDR2 FYNNEI. The CDR3 region is CASSVAGGSTEAFF. The CDR3 DNA follows: TGTGCCAGCAGCGTAGCTGGGGGGTCCACTGAAGCTTTCTTT.

This clonotype was seen a few times. V is TRBV7-9 and J is TRBJ1-1, with D possibly being TRBD1 (6 bases). V was cut by 5 bases and J by 1 base, with 20 bases left in between. CDR3 length: 17 amino acids. Germline values: CDR1 SEHNR, CDR2 FQNEAQ (reference sequence). Written as DNA, the CDR3 is TGTGCCAGCAGCCACGGAGGCAGGGGCTTAGGGAACACTGAAGCTTTCTTT. Translation: CASSHGGRGLGNTEAFF.